The T cell receptor beta chain under discussion was sequenced for a study of cytomegalovirus exposure and HLA in healthy donors. Study-level points and caveats: In a later analysis, common viral pathogens appeared linked to several of the most significant clusters. A list of 150 or so TCR beta chains associated with cytomegalovirus was given. Owing to their indistinguishability, certain V segments, notably TRBV6-2 and TRBV6-3, were excluded. Diagnosis of cytomegalovirus status made by the classifier reportedly showed high specificity and sensitivity.

In the case of this clone: No antigen is known for it.

Amplification used 60 Vbeta primers and 13 Jbeta primers. TCRdb's table, derived via immunoSEQ multiplex PCR, lists solely in-frame clones and lacks some. The sample holds about 96,000 clones; roughly 74% are singletons and the top ten take around 3.2%. Germline V lookup: CDR1 SGHTA, CDR2 FQGNSA. The CDR3 spans 16 residues. Unmatched junction bases numbered 12, after V lost 5 bases and J lost 4 bases. This sequence joins TRBV7-2 and TRBJ2-3; 7 nucleotides agree with TRBD2. This sequence was found in a female donor in good health and CMV-seropositive. Sequenced material: PBMCs. CDR3 bases: TGTGCCAGCAGCCCCGTACGGGGGGTAAGCTCAGATACGCAGTATTTT. This encodes CASSPVRGVSSDTQYF. Combining the CDR3 with reference TRBV7-2 and TRBJ2-3 gives the whole variable domain GAGVSQSPSNKVTEKGKDVELRCDPISGHTALYWYRQSLGQGLEFLIYFQGNSAPDKSGLPSDRFSAERTGGSVSTLTIQRTQQEDSAVYLCASSPVRGVSSDTQYFGPGTRLTVL.